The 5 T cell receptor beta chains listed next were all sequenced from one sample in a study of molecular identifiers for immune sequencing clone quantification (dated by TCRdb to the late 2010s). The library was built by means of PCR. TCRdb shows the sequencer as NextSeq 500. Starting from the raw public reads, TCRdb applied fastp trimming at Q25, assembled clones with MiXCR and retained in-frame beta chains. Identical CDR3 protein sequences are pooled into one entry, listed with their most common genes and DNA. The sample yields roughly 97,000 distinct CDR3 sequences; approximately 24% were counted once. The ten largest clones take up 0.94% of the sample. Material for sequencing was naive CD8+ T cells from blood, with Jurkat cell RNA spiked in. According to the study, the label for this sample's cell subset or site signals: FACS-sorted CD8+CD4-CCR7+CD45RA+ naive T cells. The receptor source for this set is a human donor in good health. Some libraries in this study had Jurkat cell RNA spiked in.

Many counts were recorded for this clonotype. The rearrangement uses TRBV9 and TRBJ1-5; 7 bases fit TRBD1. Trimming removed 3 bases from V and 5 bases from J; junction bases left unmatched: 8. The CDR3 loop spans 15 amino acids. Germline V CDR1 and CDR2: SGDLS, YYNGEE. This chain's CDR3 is CASSATGRPDQPQHF. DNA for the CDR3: TGTGCCAGCAGCGCGACAGGGCGCCCCGATCAGCCCCAGCATTTT.

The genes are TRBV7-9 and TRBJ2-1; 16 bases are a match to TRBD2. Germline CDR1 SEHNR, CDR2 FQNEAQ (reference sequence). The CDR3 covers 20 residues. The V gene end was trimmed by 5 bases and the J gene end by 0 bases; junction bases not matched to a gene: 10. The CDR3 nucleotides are TGTGCCAGCAGCCCGACCGGGACTAGCGGGAGGGATAGCTCCTACAATGAGCAGTTCTTC. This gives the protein CASSPTGTSGRDSSYNEQFF. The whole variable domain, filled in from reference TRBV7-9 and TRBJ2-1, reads DTGVSQNPRHKITKRGQNVTFRCDPISEHNRLYWYRQTLGQGPEFLTYFQNEAQLEKSRLLSDRFSAERPKGSFSTLEIQRTEQGDSAMYLCASSPTGTSGRDSSYNEQFFGPGTRLTVL.

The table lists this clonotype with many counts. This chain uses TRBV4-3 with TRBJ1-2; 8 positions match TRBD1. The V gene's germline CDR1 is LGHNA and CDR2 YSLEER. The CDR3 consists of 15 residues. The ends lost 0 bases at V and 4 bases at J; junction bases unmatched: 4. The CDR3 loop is CASSQDQGAGYGYTF. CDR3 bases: TGCGCCAGCAGCCAAGATCAGGGGGCCGGCTATGGCTACACCTTC.

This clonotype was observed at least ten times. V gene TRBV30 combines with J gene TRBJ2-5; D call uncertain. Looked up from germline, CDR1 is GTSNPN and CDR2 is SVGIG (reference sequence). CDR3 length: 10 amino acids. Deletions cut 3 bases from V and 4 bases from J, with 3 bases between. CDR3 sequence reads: CAWSGETQYF. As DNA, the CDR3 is TGTGCCTGGAGCGGAGAGACCCAGTACTTC. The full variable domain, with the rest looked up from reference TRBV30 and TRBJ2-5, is SQTIHQWPATLVQPVGSPLSLECTVEGTSNPNLYWYRQAAGRGLQLLFYSVGIGQISSEVPQNLSASRPQDRQFILSSKKLLLSDSGFYLCAWSGETQYFGPGTRLLVL.

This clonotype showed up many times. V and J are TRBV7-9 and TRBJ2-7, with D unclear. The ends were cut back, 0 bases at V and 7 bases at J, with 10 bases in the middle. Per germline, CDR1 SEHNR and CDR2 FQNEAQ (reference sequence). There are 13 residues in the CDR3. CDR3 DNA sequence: TGTGCCAGCAGCTTAGCGCTCGGGTGGGAGCAGTACTTC. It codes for CASSLALGWEQYF. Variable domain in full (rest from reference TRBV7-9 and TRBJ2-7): DTGVSQNPRHKITKRGQNVTFRCDPISEHNRLYWYRQTLGQGPEFLTYFQNEAQLEKSRLLSDRFSAERPKGSFSTLEIQRTEQGDSAMYLCASSLALGWEQYFGPGTRLTVT.